The 19 T cell receptor beta chains listed next were all sequenced from one sample in a study of blood T cell repertoires in COVID-19. This table comes from immunoSEQ multiplex PCR, and its TCRdb copy is limited to in-frame clones, with some not included. The sample lists roughly 240,000 clones; about 86% were seen once. Sequenced sample: peripheral blood. The receptors here all came from a man in his late teens or twenties with active or convalescent COVID-19.

The chain combines TRBV7-2 with TRBJ2-7; TRBD2 agrees at 10 bases. CDR1 is SGHTA and CDR2 is FQGNSA in the germline V gene. This CDR3 spans 19 amino acids. The ends lost 5 bases at V and 6 bases at J; junction bases unmatched: 22. CDR3 in amino acids: CASSTNPPSGSFSLSEQYF. The CDR3 DNA sequence: TGTGCCAGCAGCACAAACCCCCCTAGCGGGAGTTTTTCCCTCTCCGAGCAGTACTTC.

The rearrangement joins TRBV6-2 or TRBV6-3 to TRBJ1-3; 8 bases are a match to TRBD1. The CDR3 runs to 18 residues. The J segment lost 4 bases and the V segment lost 3 bases, leaving 14 bases of the junction unmatched. The germline V gene has CDR1 MNHEY and CDR2 SVGEGT. This CDR3 reads CASSYLKDRVFIGNTIYF. The CDR3 DNA reads TGTGCCAGCAGTTATCTAAAGGACAGGGTCTTTATCGGAAACACCATATATTTT.

This clone was counted only a few times. The chain has TRBV12-3 or TRBV12-4 and TRBJ2-7, with 7 bases lining up with TRBD2. Unmatched junction bases numbered 6, after V lost 3 bases and J lost 7 bases. The CDR3 covers 13 residues. CDR3 bases: TGTGCCAGCAGTTTGGGGCGGGAGCGGGAGCAGTACTTC. Translated: CASSLGREREQYF.

The rearrangement uses TRBV2 and TRBJ2-7; 12 bases fit TRBD2. Unmatched junction bases numbered 9, after V lost 10 bases and J lost 2 bases. This CDR3 has 15 amino acids. Per the germline V gene, CDR1 is SNHLY and CDR2 is FYNNEI. CDR3 protein: CATLGTSGQTYEQYF. The CDR3 coding sequence is TGTGCCACCTTGGGGACTAGCGGGCAGACCTACGAGCAGTACTTC.

The table lists this clone with a few counts. The chain has TRBV11-3 and TRBJ1-1; 7 bases align to TRBD1. The CDR3 consists of 13 residues. The V gene end was trimmed by 3 bases and the J gene end by 4 bases; junction bases not matched to a gene: 2. Germline assignment: CDR1 SGHNT and CDR2 YENEEA. CDR3 residues: CASSFAGGTEAFF. CDR3 nucleotides: TGTGCCAGCAGCTTTGCAGGGGGCACTGAAGCTTTCTTT.

The gene calls are TRBV6-5 and TRBJ2-7; D may be TRBD1 (7 bases). The CDR3 is 11 amino acids. The V and J ends lost 8 bases and 7 bases respectively, with 12 bases between them. Germline-derived CDR1 and CDR2 are MNHEY and SVGAGI. The CDR3 loop is CASHRGLEQYF. The CDR3 nucleotides are TGTGCCAGCCACAGGGGACTTGAGCAGTACTTC.

The chain employs TRBV19 and TRBJ1-2; D is ambiguous. V lost 1 base and J lost 8, with 14 bases in between. Germline CDR1 LNHDA, CDR2 SQIVND (reference sequence). The CDR3 loop spans 14 amino acids. This CDR3 reads CASSIVSGAHGYTF. The DNA for the CDR3 is TGTGCCAGTAGTATAGTTTCGGGTGCTCACGGCTACACCTTC.

The CDR3: CASSQSPTPSLYGYTF. Written as DNA, the CDR3 is TGCGCCAGCAGCCAAAGCCCCACCCCCTCCCTCTATGGCTACACCTTC. The chain is built from TRBV4-3 and TRBJ1-2; D is ambiguous. Trimming cost V 2 bases and J 4 bases, with 17 bases left between them. This CDR3 is 16 amino acids long. Germline-derived CDR1 and CDR2 are LGHNA and YSLEER.

This chain uses TRBV6-5 with TRBJ1-5; possible D gene TRBD1, 5 bases. Germline CDR1 and CDR2: MNHEY and SVGAGI. The CDR3 is 13 residues long. The V end was cut by 5 bases, the J end by 9 bases, with 14 bases between. This CDR3 is CASSPLGGAPQHF. The CDR3 nucleotides are TGTGCCAGCAGTCCCCTGGGGGGAGCGCCCCAGCATTTT.

The rearrangement links TRBV12-3 or TRBV12-4 to TRBJ2-7; no clear D. Trimming took 5 bases from V and 5 from J, leaving 13 bases between them. The CDR3 runs 13 residues. CDR3 in amino acids: CASSLSESHEQYF. CDR3 sequence (DNA): TGTGCCAGCAGTCTTTCGGAGTCCCACGAGCAGTACTTC.

The chain combines TRBV5-1 with TRBJ1-3; D perhaps matches TRBD1 (5 bases). Germline V lookup: CDR1 SGHRS, CDR2 YFSETQ. CDR3 size: 15 residues. V was cut by 0 bases and J by 7 bases, with 14 bases left in between. CDR3 sequence (DNA): TGCGCCAGCAGCTTGGCGGGGGAGGGTAGCAACACCATATATTTT. Encoded protein: CASSLAGEGSNTIYF.

This chain uses TRBV30 with TRBJ1-5, with 10 bases lining up with TRBD1. Germline-derived CDR1 and CDR2 are GTSNPN and SVGIG (reference sequence). This CDR3 is built from 14 residues. Losses at the gene ends were 4 bases for V and 7 bases for J; bases not matched to a gene: 7. The CDR3 DNA reads TGTGCCTGGAAGCCCGGACAGGGGGGCCAGCCCCAGCATTTT. Translated, it gives CAWKPGQGGQPQHF. Together with reference TRBV30 and TRBJ1-5, the CDR3 gives the full variable domain: SQTIHQWPATLVQPVGSPLSLECTVEGTSNPNLYWYRQAAGRGLQLLFYSVGIGQISSEVPQNLSASRPQDRQFILSSKKLLLSDSGFYLCAWKPGQGGQPQHFGDGTRLSIL.

The chain joins TRBV30 to TRBJ1-6; 8 nucleotides align to TRBD1. The germline CDR1 and CDR2 sequences are GTSNPN and SVGIG (reference sequence). V shed 1 base and J 2 bases; nucleotides not matched to a gene: 4. The length of the CDR3 is 16 residues. CDR3 in amino acids: CAWSGQGTAYNSPLHF. Written as DNA, the CDR3 is TGTGCCTGGAGTGGACAGGGGACGGCCTATAATTCACCCCTCCACTTT.

The chain links TRBV3-1 (or the pseudogene TRBV3-2) to TRBJ1-2, with 8 bases fitting TRBD1. This CDR3 is built from 15 residues. The germline gives CDR1 LGHDT, CDR2 YNNKEL (reference sequence). The V gene end was trimmed by 1 base and the J gene end by 7 bases; junction bases not matched to a gene: 8. The CDR3 loop is CASSQVSGQAGGYTF. DNA of the CDR3: TGTGCCAGCAGCCAAGTTTCGGGACAGGCAGGTGGCTACACCTTC.

This chain connects TRBV11-2 to TRBJ2-1; D gene unclear. The CDR3 contains 15 residues. Germline V gene data show CDR1 as SGHAT and CDR2 as FQNNGV. The ends were cut back, 1 base at V and 0 bases at J, with 7 bases in the middle. The CDR3 DNA reads TGTGCCAGCAGCTTAGGCGCGAGCTCCTACAATGAGCAGTTCTTC. Translation: CASSLGASSYNEQFF.

The chain uses TRBV20-1 and TRBJ2-1; D may be TRBD1 or TRBD2 (5 bases each). The CDR3 length is 11 residues. In germline, CDR1 is DFQATT, CDR2 SNEGSKA (reference sequence). V was trimmed by 3 bases and J by 15 bases, leaving 15 bases between them. CDR3 coding DNA: TGCAGTGCTAGTGGGGCCGGGAATCGGTTCTTC. Translating it yields CSASGAGNRFF.

V is TRBV6-2 or TRBV6-3 and J is TRBJ1-1; D gene unclear. This CDR3 is 14 amino acids long. The germline gives CDR1 MNHEY, CDR2 SVGEGT. V was cut by 0 bases and J by 4 bases, with 9 bases left in between. In DNA form, the CDR3 reads TGTGCCAGCAGTTACTCCTCCGGGGTCACTGAAGCTTTCTTT. This translates into CASSYSSGVTEAFF.

The V gene is TRBV10-1, the J gene TRBJ1-2, with a weak D call TRBD1 (6 bases). In germline, CDR1 is WNHNN, CDR2 SYGVQD (reference sequence). CDR3 length: 13 residues. Trimming pared 2 bases from V and 5 bases from J, leaving 9 bases between. The CDR3 region has the DNA TGCGCCAGCAGTGAGCAGCAGGGGTATGGCTACACCTTC. Amino acid sequence: CASSEQQGYGYTF.

V is TRBV3-1 (or the pseudogene TRBV3-2) and J is TRBJ2-3, with D perhaps TRBD2 (6 bases). CDR3 length equals 15 residues. CDR1 and CDR2 (germline): LGHDT, YNNKEL (reference sequence). Deletions cut 4 bases from V and 5 bases from J, with 16 bases between. The CDR3 sequence is CASSLPGDFLDTQYF. CDR3 sequence (DNA): TGTGCCAGCAGCCTCCCGGGGGACTTCCTAGATACGCAGTATTTT.